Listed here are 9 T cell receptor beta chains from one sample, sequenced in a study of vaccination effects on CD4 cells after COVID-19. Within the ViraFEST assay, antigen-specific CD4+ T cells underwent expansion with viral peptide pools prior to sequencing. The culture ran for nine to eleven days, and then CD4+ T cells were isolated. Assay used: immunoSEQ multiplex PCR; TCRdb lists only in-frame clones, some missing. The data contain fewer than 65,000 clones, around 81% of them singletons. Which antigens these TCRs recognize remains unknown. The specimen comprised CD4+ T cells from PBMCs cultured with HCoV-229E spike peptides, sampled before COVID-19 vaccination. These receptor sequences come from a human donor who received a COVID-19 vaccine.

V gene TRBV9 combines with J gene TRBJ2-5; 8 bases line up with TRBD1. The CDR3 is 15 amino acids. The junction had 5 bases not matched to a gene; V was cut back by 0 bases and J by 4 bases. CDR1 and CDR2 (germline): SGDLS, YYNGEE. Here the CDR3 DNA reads TGTGCCAGCAGCGTAGACGCAGGGGGCCGAGAGACCCAGTACTTC. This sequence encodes CASSVDAGGRETQYF.

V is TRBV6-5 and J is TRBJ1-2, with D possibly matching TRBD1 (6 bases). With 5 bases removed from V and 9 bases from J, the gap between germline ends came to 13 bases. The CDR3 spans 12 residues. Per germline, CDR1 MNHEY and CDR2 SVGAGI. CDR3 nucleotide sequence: TGTGCCAGCAGTATTCAGGACAGTCGCTACACCTTC. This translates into CASSIQDSRYTF.

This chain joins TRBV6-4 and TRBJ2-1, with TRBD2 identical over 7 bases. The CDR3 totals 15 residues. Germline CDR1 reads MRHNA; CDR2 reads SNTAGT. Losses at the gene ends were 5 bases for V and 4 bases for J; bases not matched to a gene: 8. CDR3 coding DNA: TGTGCCAGCAGTTCCGCAGCGGGACCATACAATGAGCAGTTCTTC. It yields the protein CASSSAAGPYNEQFF.

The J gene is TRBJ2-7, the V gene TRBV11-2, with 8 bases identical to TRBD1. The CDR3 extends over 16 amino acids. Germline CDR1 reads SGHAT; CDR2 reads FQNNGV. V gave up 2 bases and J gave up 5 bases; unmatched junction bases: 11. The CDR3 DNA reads TGTGCCAGCAGCTTAAAGCCCCGGGCAGGGGGCGACGAGCAGTACGTC. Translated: CASSLKPRAGGDEQYV.

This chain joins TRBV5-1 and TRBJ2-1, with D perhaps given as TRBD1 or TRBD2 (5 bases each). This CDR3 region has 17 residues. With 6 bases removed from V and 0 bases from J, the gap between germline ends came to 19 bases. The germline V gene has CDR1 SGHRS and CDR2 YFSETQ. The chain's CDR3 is CASTTHGDVSSYNEQFF. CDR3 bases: TGCGCCAGCACCACACACGGGGACGTAAGCTCCTACAATGAGCAGTTCTTC.

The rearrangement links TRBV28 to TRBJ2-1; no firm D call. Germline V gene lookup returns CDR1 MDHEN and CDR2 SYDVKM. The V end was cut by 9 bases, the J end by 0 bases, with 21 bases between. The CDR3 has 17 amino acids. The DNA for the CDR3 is TGTGCCAGGACCGGACCACCTCAGATATTCTCCTACAATGAGCAGTTCTTC. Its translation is CARTGPPQIFSYNEQFF.

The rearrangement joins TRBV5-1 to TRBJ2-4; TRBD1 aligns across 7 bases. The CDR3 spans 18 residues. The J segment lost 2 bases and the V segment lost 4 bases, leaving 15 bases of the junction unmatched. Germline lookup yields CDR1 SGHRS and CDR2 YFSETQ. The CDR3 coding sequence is TGCGCCAGCAGCAGGGACGTGGGGACAGACCTACCCAAAAACATTCAGTACTTC. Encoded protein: CASSRDVGTDLPKNIQYF. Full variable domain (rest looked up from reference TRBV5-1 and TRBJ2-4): KAGVTQTPRYLIKTRGQQVTLSCSPISGHRSVSWYQQTPGQGLQFLFEYFSETQRNKGNFPGRFSGRQFSNSRSEMNVSTLELGDSALYLCASSRDVGTDLPKNIQYFGAGTRLSVL.

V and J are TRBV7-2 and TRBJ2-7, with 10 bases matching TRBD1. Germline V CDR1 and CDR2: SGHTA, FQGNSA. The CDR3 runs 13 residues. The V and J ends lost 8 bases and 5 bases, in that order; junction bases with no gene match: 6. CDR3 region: CASARDRGNEQYV. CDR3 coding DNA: TGTGCCAGCGCCCGGGACAGGGGAAACGAGCAGTACGTC.

DNA for the CDR3: TGTGCCAGCAGCTTAAGGCGGATCTATGGCTACACCTTC. Its protein is CASSLRRIYGYTF. The rearrangement uses TRBV13 and TRBJ1-2, with D unclear. The CDR3 is made up of 13 amino acids. CDR1 and CDR2 (germline): PRHDT, FYEKMQ (reference sequence). V was cut by 2 bases and J by 4 bases, with 8 bases left in between.